The text below deals with one TCR beta chain. The sample belongs to a study of T cell repertoires in cytomegalovirus infection. Study overall: Public TCR beta signatures indicated both CMV infection and matching HLA type.

Each CDR3 protein gets one entry after TCRdb re-called the reads with MiXCR. This sample has about 450,000 distinct CDR3 sequences, with about a third found just once. The sample taken for sequencing was PBMCs. The sequence derives from a human donor in good health (CMV status not recorded). Some clones in this sample may be carry-over from other donors' samples.

In DNA form, the CDR3 reads TGTGCCAGCAGCCAAGATCCTTGGACTAGCGGGGAATACAATGAGCAGTTCTTC. It translates to CASSQDPWTSGEYNEQFF. The chain couples TRBV14 to TRBJ2-1, with 12 bases matching TRBD2. The CDR3 is 18 amino acids. Germline lookup yields CDR1 SGHDN and CDR2 FVKESK. The junction had 7 bases not matched to a gene; V was cut back by 0 bases and J by 4 bases.